This T cell receptor (beta chain) is drawn from a study of human T cells and chemical hapten exposure (dated by TCRdb to about 2021). Background on the whole study: The libraries were sequenced as a pool, and the TCR yield per sample differed mostly because of small variations in library volumes within the pool. This study followed changes in the peripheral blood TCR repertoire in vivo during primary and secondary sensitization of alopecia patients to the hapten diphenylcyclopropenone (DPC). Both TCR alpha and TCR beta chains were sequenced from each blood RNA sample.

From V the trimming removes 3 bases and from J it removes 2 bases, while the gene matches leave 15 bases of the junction unaccounted for. The germline V gene encodes CDR1 SNHLY and CDR2 FYNNEI. Its CDR3 holds 19 amino acids, cysteine through phenylalanine. Only CDR3 DNA is held: 57 bases, read in frame from base 1. Total RNA was extracted from unfractionated whole blood collected in Tempus Blood RNA tubes. Roughly five healthy volunteers acted as controls for TCR sequencing and had blood drawn at day 0, 2 weeks and 6 weeks. The method was 5' RACE. TCRdb shows the sequencer as Illumina MiSeq. During library preparation, unique molecular identifiers were attached to individual cDNA molecules so that TCRs could be counted in a quantitative, reproducible way. Per the original workflow: The median number of TCRs per sample was around 96,000, ranging from about 20,000 to 700,000. The Decombinator software suite was used to annotate V, J and CDR3 in the TCR reads. For the PS versus PT1 abundance plots, all samples were subsampled to the same number of TCRs (28,000). Expanded TCRs were defined as absent before sensitization and observed at least eight times at the 2-week time point. The public reads were reprocessed in TCRdb via fastp at Q25 and MiXCR, keeping in-frame beta chains. Every entry covers one CDR3 protein and lists the most common genes and DNA from its rows. The V and J calls shown here were made by TCRdb, not taken from the authors' results. Counted in this sample were 110,000 or so distinct CDR3 sequences; approximately 19% of them appeared once. The top ten constitute 2.5% to 3% of the sample.

General conclusions and limits of the study: After repeated subsampling, the strength of the expansion versus patch-test correlation and the threshold at which it became significant changed. DPC sensitization did not change how many TCRs were above 1 in 1000 frequency, and no evidence was found of alterations in global repertoire structure.

Concerning this clonotype: Its recognized antigen is unknown. Per-nucleotide qualities are absent, and no much larger clonotype sits a single base away.

The TCR comes from a human donor in good health. This chain joins TRBV2 to TRBJ2-7, with 11 junctional bases fitting TRBD2. The CDR3 loop reads CASSDPDSTSGGPTYEQYF. At the DNA level, the sequence is TGTGCCAGCAGTGACCCCGACAGCACTAGCGGGGGTCCCACCTACGAGCAGTACTTC.